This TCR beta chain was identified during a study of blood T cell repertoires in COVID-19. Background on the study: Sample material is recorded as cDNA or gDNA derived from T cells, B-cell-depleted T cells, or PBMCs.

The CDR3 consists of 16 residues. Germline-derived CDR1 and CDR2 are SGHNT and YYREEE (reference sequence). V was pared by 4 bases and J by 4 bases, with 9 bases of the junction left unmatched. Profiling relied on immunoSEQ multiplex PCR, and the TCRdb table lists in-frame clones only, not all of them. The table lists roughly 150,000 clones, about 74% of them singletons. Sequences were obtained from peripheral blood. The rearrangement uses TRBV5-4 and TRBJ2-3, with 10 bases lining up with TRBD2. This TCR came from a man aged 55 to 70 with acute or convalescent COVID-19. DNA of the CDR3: TGTGCCAGCAGCGATGCTCGAGCGGGGGGGCCAGATACGCAGTATTTT. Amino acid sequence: CASSDARAGGPDTQYF.